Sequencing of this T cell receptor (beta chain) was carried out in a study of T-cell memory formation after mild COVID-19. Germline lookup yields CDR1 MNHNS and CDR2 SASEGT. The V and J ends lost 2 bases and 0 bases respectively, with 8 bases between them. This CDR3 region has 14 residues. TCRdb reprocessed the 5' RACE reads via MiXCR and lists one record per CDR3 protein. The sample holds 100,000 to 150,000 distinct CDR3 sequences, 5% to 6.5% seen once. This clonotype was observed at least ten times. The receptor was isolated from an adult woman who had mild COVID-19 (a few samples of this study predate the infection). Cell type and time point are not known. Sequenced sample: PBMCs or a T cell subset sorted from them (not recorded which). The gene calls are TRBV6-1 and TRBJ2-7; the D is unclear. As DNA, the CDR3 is TGTGCCAGCAGTGAAAAGGGCTTCTCCTACGAGCAGTACTTC. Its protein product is CASSEKGFSYEQYF.